This T cell receptor (beta chain) was sequenced for a study of blood T cells in healthy people across ages. Using a J-beta primer mix together with a sample-barcoded 5' primer, a second PCR was run for roughly 6 to 11 cycles. Tags on each cDNA molecule came from a template-switch adaptor with 12 random nucleotides. TCRdb re-analysed the 5' RACE reads in MiXCR, keeping a single row per CDR3 protein. Of roughly 1.6 million distinct CDR3 sequences in the sample, roughly 32% were seen once. Study-wide points: CMV infection status of these donors was not known.

V was clipped by 3 bases and J by 0 bases, with 14 bases between them. The CDR3 spans 16 residues. Germline V gene lookup returns CDR1 MNHNY and CDR2 SVGAGI (reference sequence). Turning to this clonotype: Its antigen is unidentified.

Sequencing used blood. The chain links TRBV6-6 to TRBJ1-1, with no clear D. The clonotype comes from a woman aged 25 to 39 in good health. The CDR3: CASSYRELRMNTEAFF. The CDR3 bases are TGTGCCAGCAGTTATAGGGAGCTACGCATGAACACTGAAGCTTTCTTT.